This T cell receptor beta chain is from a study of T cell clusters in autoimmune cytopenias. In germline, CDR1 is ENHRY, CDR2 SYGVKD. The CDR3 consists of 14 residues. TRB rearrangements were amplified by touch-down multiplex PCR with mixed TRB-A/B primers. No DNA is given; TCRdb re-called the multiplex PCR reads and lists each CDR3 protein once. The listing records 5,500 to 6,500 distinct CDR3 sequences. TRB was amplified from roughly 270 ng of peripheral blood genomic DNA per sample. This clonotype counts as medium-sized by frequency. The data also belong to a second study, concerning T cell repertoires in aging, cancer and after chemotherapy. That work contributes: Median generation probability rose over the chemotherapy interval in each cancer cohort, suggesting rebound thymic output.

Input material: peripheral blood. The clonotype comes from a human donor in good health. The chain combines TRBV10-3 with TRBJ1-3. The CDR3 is CASSRGSSGNTIYF.